This T cell receptor (beta chain) was sequenced in a study of blood T cell repertoires in COVID-19. In the study overall: Some COVID-19 samples were acute and others convalescent; all came from the United States, Italy and Spain. T cells, B-cell-depleted T cells, or PBMCs provided the cDNA or gDNA that served as material.

The length of the CDR3 is 15 residues. Germline CDR1 reads MNHEY; CDR2 reads SVGEGT. After removal of 6 bases from V and 7 bases from J, the junction contained 9 bases not matched to a gene. The method was immunoSEQ multiplex PCR; TCRdb's version includes in-frame clones alone and lacks a portion of them. There are 150,000 to 170,000 clones in the sample; roughly four fifths occur only once, and around 3.5% lies in the top ten. The V call is TRBV6-2 or TRBV6-3, the J call TRBJ1-6, with TRBD1 matching 7 bases. The specimen was peripheral blood. This receptor was taken from a woman aged 80 or older with acute or convalescent COVID-19. The CDR3: CASSNPTGWNSPLHF. In nucleotides, the CDR3 is TGTGCCAGCAGCAACCCGACAGGGTGGAATTCACCCCTCCACTTT.